Below are 22 T cell receptor beta chains sequenced from a single sample in a study of metastatic and nonmetastatic thyroid tumors. TCRdb re-called clones from the PCR reads using MiXCR. The table records 30,000 or so clones, around a quarter of them present only once. Treatment of any kind had been given to no patient before thyroid surgery. The sample comprised blood. The origin of the receptors is a female donor with papillary thyroid cancer or a benign thyroid nodule (not recorded which). Some clones in this sample may be carry-over from other donors' samples.

The table lists this clone with many counts. The rearrangement links TRBV30 to TRBJ2-2; 8 nucleotides match TRBD1. V lost 0 bases to trimming and J lost 4 bases; unmatched junction nucleotides: 10. From germline, CDR1 is GTSNPN and CDR2 SVGIG (reference sequence). This CDR3 is 17 amino acids long. This chain's CDR3 is CAWSVTGTGTSTGELFF. CDR3 nucleotides: TGTGCCTGGAGTGTAACCGGGACAGGCACCTCCACCGGGGAGCTGTTTTTT.

This clone was counted between two and nine times. Relative to the germline gene, one junction end is altered; a read error may explain this. The chain has TRBV12-3 or TRBV12-4 and TRBJ2-2, with a tentative D call TRBD2 (6 bases). The CDR3 sequence is 16 residues long. The CDR3 here is CVSIRRREVNTGELFF. CDR3 nucleotide sequence: TGTGTCAGCATACGGAGGAGGGAGGTCAACACCGGGGAGCTGTTTTTT.

This clone is labeled medium-sized (0.01 to 0.1%). V is TRBV6-1 and J is TRBJ2-3, with a tentative D call TRBD1 (5 bases). Germline V gives CDR1 MNHNS, CDR2 SASEGT. CDR3 length equals 15 residues. Trimming took 8 bases from V and 4 from J, leaving 19 bases between them. The CDR3 bases are TGTGCCAGCTCACATGGGGCAATTGGGTCAGATACGCAGTATTTT. Its translation: CASSHGAIGSDTQYF.

This clone was observed at least ten times. This chain connects TRBV5-8 to TRBJ1-2, with D tentatively TRBD1 (6 bases). CDR1 and CDR2 (germline): SGHTS, YDEGEE. The V end lost 0 bases, the J end lost 7 bases, and 19 bases lay between the germline ends. This CDR3 has 16 amino acids. As DNA, the CDR3 is TGTGCCAGCAGCTTGGTGACAGGTGGAATAGTCTCTGGCTACACCTTC. The encoded protein is CASSLVTGGIVSGYTF.

In its sample, this clone is medium-sized. This chain links TRBV28 with TRBJ2-7; a possible D gene is TRBD1 (5 bases). This CDR3 has 13 residues. V gave up 7 bases and J gave up 8 bases, with 18 bases separating them. Germline CDR1 reads MDHEN; CDR2 reads SYDVKM. The CDR3 DNA reads TGTGCCAGCACCAGGGCAACATTTACGAAGCAGTACTTC. It encodes CASTRATFTKQYF.

This sequence joins TRBV5-1 and TRBJ2-7; D unresolved. Trimming shortened V by 0 bases and J by 4 bases, and 8 bases separated the two germline ends. Germline V gives CDR1 SGHRS, CDR2 YFSETQ. CDR3 length: 13 residues. The CDR3 coding sequence is TGCGCCAGCAGCTTGGGCAGAACTTACGAGCAGTACTTC. Amino acid sequence: CASSLGRTYEQYF.

This clone came up many times. This chain joins TRBV7-2 and TRBJ2-3; 8 nucleotides agree with TRBD1. Germline CDR1 SGHTA, CDR2 FQGNSA. CDR3 length: 14 amino acids. The V segment lost 3 bases and the J segment 4 bases; nucleotides outside the gene matches: 3. CDR3 loop: CASSFDRGSDTQYF. For the CDR3, the DNA is TGTGCCAGCAGCTTTGACAGGGGATCAGATACGCAGTATTTT.

This clone appeared a single time. This chain joins TRBV11-2 and TRBJ2-7, with TRBD1 matching 9 bases. V dropped 5 bases and J dropped 5; count of bases not matched to a gene: 7. The CDR3 has 14 residues. Germline CDR1 and CDR2: SGHAT and FQNNGV. The DNA of the CDR3 is TGTGCCAGCAGCAAATCGGGACAGGGAAACGAGCAGTACTTC. This gives the protein CASSKSGQGNEQYF.

This clone was seen repeatedly, ten times or more. This chain links TRBV9 with TRBJ2-1; the D is unclear. Trimming stripped 0 bases from V and 3 bases from J, with 10 bases between. The CDR3 length is 15 residues. CDR1 is SGDLS, CDR2 YYNGEE, per germline. CDR3 DNA: TGTGCCAGCAGCGTAGACGCGGCCCACTACAATGAGCAGTTCTTC. Its protein product is CASSVDAAHYNEQFF.

This clone was recorded at least ten times. The J gene is TRBJ1-1, the V gene TRBV18; no clear D gene. Germline-derived CDR1 and CDR2 are KGHSH and LQKENI. Deletions cut 0 bases from V and 1 base from J, with 9 bases between. This CDR3 region has 15 residues. CDR3 region: CASSPPNRQNTEAFF. In DNA form, the CDR3 reads TGTGCCAGCTCACCACCCAACAGACAGAACACTGAAGCTTTCTTT.

This chain connects TRBV6-1 to TRBJ2-1, with TRBD1 matching over 8 bases. V lost 7 bases to trimming and J lost 13 bases; unmatched junction nucleotides: 12. This CDR3 contains 13 residues. Looked up from germline, CDR1 is MNHNS and CDR2 is SASEGT. CDR3 loop: CASTVEQGALQFF. The CDR3 DNA reads TGTGCCAGCACTGTCGAGCAGGGGGCCCTCCAGTTCTTC.

The chain carries TRBV12-3 or TRBV12-4 and TRBJ2-1; 7 bases are shared with TRBD2. V lost 5 bases, J lost 6 bases, and 13 bases stayed unmatched. The CDR3 is 16 residues long. The CDR3 spells CASSNIGLAGVNEQFF. The DNA of the CDR3 is TGTGCCAGCAGTAACATTGGGCTGGCGGGAGTCAATGAGCAGTTCTTC.

The rearrangement joins TRBV20-1 to TRBJ2-1; D remains ambiguous. CDR1 is DFQATT, CDR2 SNEGSKA, per germline (reference sequence). Deletions cut 3 bases from V and 7 bases from J, with 1 base between. This CDR3 has 9 amino acids. CDR3 residues: CSARNEQFF. The CDR3 region has the DNA TGCAGTGCTAGGAATGAGCAGTTCTTC.

Of note for this clone: Being one base from a much bigger clone, this may be a read error. This chain links TRBV12-3 or TRBV12-4 with TRBJ1-4, with TRBD1 identical over 9 bases. This CDR3 is 14 amino acids long. In nucleotides, the CDR3 is TGTGCCAACACCAAACAGGGGGCCGAAGGAAAACCGTTTTTT. Protein sequence: CANTKQGAEGKPFF.

Details on this clone: This sequence may be a read error, since a much larger clone differs from it by one base. CDR3 coding DNA: TGTGCCACCAACAAAAACCAGGGACTAGCGGCGCTAAGGGGATTCGAGACCCAGTACTTC. Residues: CATNKNQGLAALRGFETQYF. The chain couples TRBV15 to TRBJ2-5; 11 bases fit TRBD2. Germline V gives CDR1 LNHNV, CDR2 YYDKDF (reference sequence). Trimming at V came to 7 bases and at J to 5 bases, leaving 24 bases not matched to a gene. This CDR3 comprises 20 residues.

This clone was observed many times. V usage is TRBV4-1 and J usage is TRBJ2-7, with D perhaps assigned TRBD1 or TRBD2 (5 bases each). The CDR3 consists of 15 residues. V was clipped by 0 bases and J by 4 bases, with 13 bases between them. CDR1 MGHRA and CDR2 YSYEKL come from the germline V gene. The CDR3 here is CASSQEHRDDYEQYF. CDR3 DNA: TGCGCCAGCAGCCAAGAACACCGGGACGATTACGAGCAGTACTTC.

The genes are TRBV3-1 and TRBJ2-1, with unresolved D. The germline V gene has CDR1 LGHDT and CDR2 YNNKEL (reference sequence). The CDR3 runs to 12 residues. Trimming cost V 0 bases and J 11 bases, with 8 bases left between them. CDR3 amino acids: CASSQDGPQQFF. As DNA, the CDR3 is TGTGCCAGCAGCCAAGACGGGCCCCAGCAGTTCTTC.

This clone has a count of ten or more. This chain joins TRBV28 and TRBJ1-2; D uncertain. The length of the CDR3 is 12 residues. The V and J ends lost 5 bases and 8 bases respectively, with 12 bases between them. Germline assignment: CDR1 MDHEN and CDR2 SYDVKM. The DNA of the CDR3 is TGTGCCAGCAGTCCAAACGGGAAAGGCTACACCTTC. Translated, it gives CASSPNGKGYTF.

This chain uses TRBV6-1 with TRBJ2-7, with TRBD2 matching 9 bases. CDR3 length: 15 amino acids. The V gene end was trimmed by 6 bases and the J gene end by 7 bases; junction bases not matched to a gene: 13. Germline lookup yields CDR1 MNHNS and CDR2 SASEGT. The CDR3 sequence is CASRNSGSARGEQYF. The CDR3 DNA reads TGTGCCAGCAGAAATAGCGGGAGCGCCAGGGGGGAGCAGTACTTC.

This clone was counted many times. The rearrangement joins TRBV28 to TRBJ2-2, with 7 positions matching TRBD1. The trim removed 5 bases at V and 5 bases at J, leaving 11 bases unmatched. CDR1 and CDR2 from the germline V gene are MDHEN and SYDVKM. The CDR3 covers 16 residues. CDR3 nucleotides: TGTGCCAGCAGTCCCAACAGGGGAAGGGAAACCGGGGAGCTGTTTTTT. This gives the protein CASSPNRGRETGELFF.

A remark on this clone: This clone may be a read error of a much larger clone one base away. V is TRBV30 and J is TRBJ1-4; D not certain. This CDR3 is built from 11 residues. Germline V gene data show CDR1 as GTSNPN and CDR2 as SVGIG (reference sequence). Trimming cost V 0 bases and J 11 bases, with 7 bases left between them. The CDR3 here is CAWSVDNKLFF. CDR3 DNA sequence: TGTGCCTGGAGTGTTGACAACAAACTGTTTTTT.

The chain recombines TRBV7-8 with TRBJ1-2; D unclear. Germline V gives CDR1 SGHVS, CDR2 FQNEAQ. The CDR3 loop spans 15 amino acids. V lost 5 bases to trimming and J lost 1 base, with 14 bases between them. CDR3 residues: CASSAPGYLNYGYTF. The CDR3 DNA sequence: TGTGCCAGCAGCGCTCCAGGATACCTTAACTATGGCTACACCTTC. Looking up the rest from reference TRBV7-8 and TRBJ1-2 gives the full variable domain: GAGVSQSPRYKVAKRGQDVALRCDPISGHVSLFWYQQALGQGPEFLTYFQNEAQLDKSGLPSDRFFAERPEGSVSTLKIQRTQQEDSAVYLCASSAPGYLNYGYTFGSGTRLTVV.